The 25 T cell receptor beta chains in this list originate from one sample, sequenced in a study of human T cells and chemical hapten exposure. As to time point: healthy volunteer bleed at 2 weeks. Extraction of total RNA was performed on unfractionated whole blood. TCRdb redid the calling of the RACE reads with MiXCR, one entry per CDR3 protein. The sample includes roughly 100,000 distinct CDR3 sequences, about 8.7% seen only once; the top ten take about 3%. Sequencing used whole blood. The receptors here all came from a female donor in good health. Some clones in this sample may be carry-over from other donors' samples.

In this sample, this clonotype turned up a few times. This rearrangement joins TRBV6-2 or TRBV6-3 to TRBJ1-1, with TRBD1 as a possible D gene (5 bases). Between the trimmed V and J ends, which lost 7 bases and 7 bases, there was a span of 19 bases. CDR1 MNHEY and CDR2 SVGEGT come from the germline V gene. The CDR3 is made up of 14 amino acids. In nucleotides, the CDR3 is TGTGCCAGCACCCACCCGACAGTTAGATATGAAGCTTTCTTT. It is translated as CASTHPTVRYEAFF.

This clonotype was seen only a few times. The genes are TRBV10-2 and TRBJ2-1; D tentatively reads TRBD1 or TRBD2 (5 bases each). V lost 5 bases and J lost 6, with 17 bases in between. Germline CDR1 WSHSY, CDR2 SAAADI. This CDR3 comprises 15 residues. As DNA, the CDR3 is TGCGCCAGCAGTTTACGGGGCCCCCAATCCAATGAGCAGTTCTTC. This gives the protein CASSLRGPQSNEQFF.

This clonotype has just a few counts. The chain combines TRBV7-2 with TRBJ2-3; 12 bases line up with TRBD2. Germline V gives CDR1 SGHTA, CDR2 FQGNSA. Germline trimming cut 1 base from V and 6 bases from J; bases unmatched to any gene: 8. The CDR3 length is 17 residues. CDR3 sequence (DNA): TGTGCCAGCAGCTTAGACGGACTAGCGGGGAGCGGGGATACGCAGTATTTT. Translation: CASSLDGLAGSGDTQYF.

This clonotype was detected only a few times. The chain recombines TRBV12-3 or TRBV12-4 with TRBJ1-5, with 8 bases that match TRBD1. CDR3 length: 14 amino acids. V dropped 3 bases and J dropped 6; count of bases not matched to a gene: 4. The chain's CDR3 is CASSLTGDGQPQHF. The CDR3 DNA reads as TGTGCCAGCAGTTTGACAGGGGATGGTCAGCCCCAGCATTTT.

The J gene is TRBJ2-6, the V gene TRBV28, with 7 bases lining up with TRBD1. The V gene end was trimmed by 5 bases and the J gene end by 2 bases; junction bases not matched to a gene: 9. Germline V gene sequence: CDR1 MDHEN, CDR2 SYDVKM. This CDR3 has 17 residues. CDR3 protein: CASSLSPRGTGANVLTF. DNA for the CDR3: TGTGCCAGCAGTCTCAGTCCCAGGGGGACTGGGGCCAACGTCCTGACTTTC. The complete variable domain, with remaining parts taken from reference TRBV28 and TRBJ2-6, reads DVKVTQSSRYLVKRTGEKVFLECVQDMDHENMFWYRQDPGLGLRLIYFSYDVKMKEKGDIPEGYSVSREKKERFSLILESASTNQTSMYLCASSLSPRGTGANVLTFGAGSRLTVL.

This clonotype was picked up many times. This chain connects TRBV7-3 to TRBJ1-1, with D hard to call. Germline V gene sequence: CDR1 SGHTA, CDR2 FQGTGA. Between the trimmed V and J ends, which lost 3 bases and 2 bases, there was a span of 10 bases. The CDR3 sequence is 14 residues long. This CDR3 reads CASSLSPGNTEAFF. The CDR3 nucleotides read TGTGCCAGCAGCTTGTCCCCAGGAAACACTGAAGCTTTCTTT.

This clonotype was observed many times. The chain has TRBV6-6 and TRBJ1-1, with D uncertain. The germline V gene has CDR1 MNHNY and CDR2 SVGAGI (reference sequence). V was clipped by 7 bases and J by 0 bases, with 21 bases between them. CDR3 length: 17 residues. In DNA, the CDR3 is TGTGCCAGCACCCGTTGGGCGACTGAACACATGAACACTGAAGCTTTCTTT. Translating it yields CASTRWATEHMNTEAFF.

The chain joins TRBV20-1 to TRBJ1-6; no definite D call. CDR1 is DFQATT and CDR2 is SNEGSKA in the germline V gene (reference sequence). The CDR3 runs 14 residues. Trimming pared 1 base from V and 8 bases from J, leaving 12 bases between. Written as DNA, the CDR3 is TGCAGTGCTAGAGGTTCGCTCGGGGATTCACCCCTCCACTTT. Translated, it gives CSARGSLGDSPLHF.

With regard to this clonotype: This may come from a read error, since a much larger clone is one base off. The chain combines TRBV7-6 with TRBJ2-7; D gene unclear. Trimming shortened V by 0 bases and J by 4 bases, and 16 bases separated the two germline ends. This CDR3 has 16 residues. From germline, CDR1 is SGHVS and CDR2 FNYEAQ. The CDR3 DNA follows: TGTGCCAGCAGCTTAGCGATCATGAGCCCTCCTTACGAGCAGTACTTC. This translates into CASSLAIMSPPYEQYF.

This clonotype was seen more than once but under ten times. CDR3 amino acids: CASSYRTGRAEAFF. CDR3 sequence (DNA): TGTGCCAGCAGTTATAGGACCGGGAGGGCTGAAGCTTTCTTT. The chain joins TRBV6-5 to TRBJ1-1; D uncertain. The CDR3 totals 14 residues. V gave up 3 bases and J gave up 6 bases, with 14 bases separating them. Germline values: CDR1 MNHEY, CDR2 SVGAGI.

This clonotype occurred many times. The chain links TRBV29-1 to TRBJ2-5, with TRBD1 as a possible D gene (6 bases). There are 15 residues in the CDR3. Germline CDR1 reads SQVTM; CDR2 reads ANQGSEA. V was trimmed by 3 bases and J by 4 bases, leaving 18 bases between them. CDR3 bases: TGCAGCGTTGAGAGGGGGAGCAAGGGTTCAGAGACCCAGTACTTC. This sequence encodes CSVERGSKGSETQYF. The full variable domain, with the rest looked up from reference TRBV29-1 and TRBJ2-5, is SAVISQKPSRDICQRGTSLTIQCQVDSQVTMMFWYRQQPGQSLTLIATANQGSEATYESGFVIDKFPISRPNLTFSTLTVSNMSPEDSSIYLCSVERGSKGSETQYFGPGTRLLVL.

This clonotype has just a few counts. V and J are TRBV6-1 and TRBJ2-5; tentative D call: TRBD1 (6 bases). Germline CDR1 MNHNS, CDR2 SASEGT. This CDR3 contains 15 residues. V was cut by 3 bases and J by 1 base, with 12 bases left in between. CDR3 nucleotide sequence: TGTGCCAGCAGTGATACAGGGAACTCCCAAGAGACCCAGTACTTC. This sequence encodes CASSDTGNSQETQYF.

This clonotype was found many times. CDR3 in amino acids: CASSRGLYQPQHF. The CDR3 bases are TGTGCCAGCAGCAGGGGGCTTTATCAGCCCCAGCATTTT. This sequence joins TRBV2 and TRBJ1-5, with 8 bases that match TRBD1. The junction had 3 bases not matched to a gene; V was cut back by 6 bases and J by 5 bases. Germline V gene data show CDR1 as SNHLY and CDR2 as FYNNEI. CDR3 length: 13 amino acids.

This clonotype was seen ten or more times. The V gene is TRBV12-3 or TRBV12-4, the J gene TRBJ2-3; the D call may be TRBD1 or TRBD2 (5 bases each). CDR3 length: 16 amino acids. V dropped 5 bases and J dropped 2 bases, with 17 bases sitting between them. The CDR3 nucleotides read TGTGCCAGCAGTCCCGGGACCACCCATTACACAGATACGCAGTATTTT. It is translated as CASSPGTTHYTDTQYF.

The chain is built from TRBV6-1 and TRBJ2-7, with 11 bases that match TRBD1. Germline CDR1 is MNHNS and CDR2 is SASEGT. The junction had 6 bases not matched to a gene; V was cut back by 6 bases and J by 2 bases. The CDR3 has 15 amino acids. CDR3: CASRRGQGGPYEQYF. CDR3 DNA: TGTGCCAGCAGGAGGGGACAGGGGGGACCCTACGAGCAGTACTTC.

This clonotype was detected a few times. J is TRBJ2-1 and V is TRBV28, with D perhaps assigned TRBD1 or TRBD2 (5 bases each). The germline V gene encodes CDR1 MDHEN and CDR2 SYDVKM. The V end was cut by 5 bases, the J end by 12 bases, with 8 bases between. The CDR3 length is 10 residues. The CDR3 DNA is TGTGCCAGCAGTGGGGGTGGGCAGTTCTTC. This sequence encodes CASSGGGQFF. Together with reference TRBV28 and TRBJ2-1, the CDR3 gives the full variable domain: DVKVTQSSRYLVKRTGEKVFLECVQDMDHENMFWYRQDPGLGLRLIYFSYDVKMKEKGDIPEGYSVSREKKERFSLILESASTNQTSMYLCASSGGGQFFGPGTRLTVL.

This clonotype showed up many times. J is TRBJ2-1 and V is TRBV7-3; D is unclear. The germline CDR1 and CDR2 sequences are SGHTA and FQGTGA. V shed 5 bases and J shed 8 bases, with 13 bases lying between them. The CDR3 is 13 residues long. The CDR3 sequence: CASSRPGDDEQFF. The CDR3 coding sequence is TGTGCCAGCAGCCGTCCGGGTGACGATGAGCAGTTCTTC.

This clonotype came up a few times. This sequence joins TRBV20-1 and TRBJ2-5; 9 bases align to TRBD2. V gave up 3 bases and J gave up 5 bases; unmatched junction bases: 10. Germline V gene sequence: CDR1 DFQATT, CDR2 SNEGSKA (reference sequence). This CDR3 is 15 amino acids long. CDR3 bases: TGCAGTGCTAGTGTAGGCGGGAGGGCCGGGGAGACCCAGTACTTC. The encoded protein is CSASVGGRAGETQYF.

V is TRBV28 and J is TRBJ2-4, with a possible D match to TRBD2 (7 bases). The CDR3 is made up of 18 amino acids. Trimming cost V 6 bases and J 0 bases, with 21 bases left between them. CDR1 MDHEN and CDR2 SYDVKM come from the germline V gene. This CDR3 is CASSTASGGGLAKNIQYF. CDR3 bases: TGTGCCAGCAGCACTGCTAGCGGAGGGGGACTAGCCAAAAACATTCAGTACTTC.

The V gene is TRBV4-3, the J gene TRBJ2-1; 9 positions agree with TRBD2. Trimming cost V 1 base and J 8 bases; bases outside gene matches: 12. CDR1 is LGHNA and CDR2 is YSLEER in the germline V gene. The CDR3 length is 17 residues. The CDR3 nucleotides read TGCGCCAGCAGCCAAGGGTACAGCGGGAGGAATAAGGATGAGCAGTTCTTC. The encoded protein is CASSQGYSGRNKDEQFF.

The CDR3 nucleotides are TGTGCCAGCAGTCCCCAATACCGTGCCGCGGGGAAGGGCAATCAGCCCCAGCATTTT. Translated, it gives CASSPQYRAAGKGNQPQHF. The chain combines TRBV28 with TRBJ1-5, with unresolved D. V lost 5 bases to trimming and J lost 2 bases, with 25 bases between them. In germline, CDR1 is MDHEN, CDR2 SYDVKM. The CDR3 totals 19 residues.

This clonotype was counted only a few times. The gene calls are TRBV5-1 and TRBJ2-2; 8 bases match TRBD2. The CDR3 length is 14 residues. V gave up 5 bases and J gave up 3 bases; unmatched junction bases: 3. CDR1 SGHRS and CDR2 YFSETQ come from the germline V gene. The CDR3 coding sequence is TGCGCCAGCAGTAGAGCGGGAGACACCGGGGAGCTGTTTTTT. Protein product: CASSRAGDTGELFF.

The V call is TRBV6-5, the J call TRBJ2-7; 7 nucleotides match TRBD1. The CDR3 sequence is 15 residues long. The V segment lost 0 bases and the J segment 4 bases; nucleotides outside the gene matches: 6. CDR1 and CDR2 (germline): MNHEY, SVGAGI. CDR3 region: CASSYSMTGPYEQYF. CDR3 sequence (DNA): TGTGCCAGCAGTTACTCGATGACAGGGCCTTACGAGCAGTACTTC.

The J gene is TRBJ2-2, the V gene TRBV19; D perhaps matches TRBD1 (5 bases). Germline assignment: CDR1 LNHDA and CDR2 SQIVND (reference sequence). V was clipped by 6 bases and J by 1 base, with 12 bases between them. CDR3 length equals 15 residues. DNA for the CDR3: TGTGCCAGTAGCCCTGGGGCCATGAACACCGGGGAGCTGTTTTTT. It translates to CASSPGAMNTGELFF.

This chain links TRBV5-1 with TRBJ2-7, with TRBD1 as a possible D gene (5 bases). CDR1 and CDR2 (germline): SGHRS, YFSETQ. With 5 bases removed from V and 2 bases from J, the gap between germline ends came to 8 bases. CDR3 length equals 12 residues. CDR3 DNA: TGCGCCAGCAGAGACAGAGCCTACGAGCAGTACTTC. Protein: CASRDRAYEQYF.